This record concerns one T cell receptor (beta chain) sequence. The entry originates in a study of CD8 T cells in Susac syndrome. Negative isolation was used for CD8+ and CD4+ T cells and FACS enrichment for TEMRA cells. It was with random hexamers that roughly 0.45 to 1 ug RNA was reverse transcribed. TCRdb redid the calling of the immunoSEQ multiplex PCR reads with MiXCR, one entry per CDR3 protein. The sample has 150,000 to 200,000 distinct CDR3 sequences; just under 95% are singletons. The source of this sequence is a human donor in good health. Sequenced: CD4+ T cells from PBMCs.

CDR3 in amino acids: CASSLNVEAFF. The CDR3 bases are TGTGCCAGCAGCTTAAACGTTGAAGCTTTCTTT. The gene calls are TRBV7-9 and TRBJ1-1; D not resolved. The CDR3 contains 11 residues. Between the trimmed V and J ends, which lost 2 bases and 7 bases, there was a span of 5 bases. Germline CDR1 SEHNR, CDR2 FQNEAQ (reference sequence).